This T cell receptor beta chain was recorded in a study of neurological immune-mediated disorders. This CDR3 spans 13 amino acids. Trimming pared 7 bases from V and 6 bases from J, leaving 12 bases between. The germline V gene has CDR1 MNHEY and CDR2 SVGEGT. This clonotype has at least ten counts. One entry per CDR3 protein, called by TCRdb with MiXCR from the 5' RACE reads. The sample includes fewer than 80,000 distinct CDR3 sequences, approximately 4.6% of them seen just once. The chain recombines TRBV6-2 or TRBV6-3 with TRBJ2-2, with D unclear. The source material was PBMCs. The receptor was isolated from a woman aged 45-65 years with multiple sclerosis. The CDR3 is CASTPFSAGELFF. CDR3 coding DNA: TGTGCCAGCACCCCCTTTAGTGCCGGGGAGCTGTTTTTT.